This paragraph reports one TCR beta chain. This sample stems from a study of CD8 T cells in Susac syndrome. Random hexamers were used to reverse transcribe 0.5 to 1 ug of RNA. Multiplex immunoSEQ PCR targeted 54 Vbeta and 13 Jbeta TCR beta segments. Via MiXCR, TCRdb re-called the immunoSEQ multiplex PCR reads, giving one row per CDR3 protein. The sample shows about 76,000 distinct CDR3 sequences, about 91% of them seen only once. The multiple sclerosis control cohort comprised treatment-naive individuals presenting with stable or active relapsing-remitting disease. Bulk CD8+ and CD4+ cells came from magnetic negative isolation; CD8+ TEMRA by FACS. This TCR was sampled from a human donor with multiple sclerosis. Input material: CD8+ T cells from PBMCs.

CDR3 region: CASSGLDRGPDTQYF. The CDR3, as DNA: TGTGCCAGCAGCGGACTAGATAGAGGGCCAGATACGCAGTATTTT. V usage is TRBV6-5 and J usage is TRBJ2-3; 7 bases match TRBD2. The germline V gene encodes CDR1 MNHEY and CDR2 SVGAGI. This CDR3 spans 15 amino acids. With V trimmed by 6 bases and J by 4 bases, 10 bases remained unmatched.